Below, 24 T cell receptor beta chains from the same sample are listed, as sequenced in a study of cytomegalovirus exposure and HLA in healthy donors. The table came from immunoSEQ multiplex PCR; TCRdb's copy has only in-frame clones and leaves some out. The sample consists of roughly 150,000 clones, 85% to 90% of them appearing once. The source material was PBMCs. The receptors derive from a woman younger than 30 in good health and CMV-seropositive.

This chain connects TRBV5-1 to TRBJ2-7, with TRBD1 matching over 9 bases. The CDR3 loop spans 14 amino acids. With 0 bases clipped from V and 4 bases from J, the junction kept 2 bases outside the gene matches. Per the germline V gene, CDR1 is SGHRS and CDR2 is YFSETQ. The CDR3 reads CASSLGGQGYEQYF. The CDR3 coding sequence is TGCGCCAGCAGCTTGGGGGGACAGGGTTACGAGCAGTACTTC.

V usage is TRBV7-8 and J usage is TRBJ2-1; D unresolved. The CDR3 extends over 17 amino acids. The germline V gene encodes CDR1 SGHVS and CDR2 FQNEAQ. Deletions cut 1 base from V and 0 bases from J, with 13 bases between. DNA of the CDR3: TGTGCCAGCAGCTTAGTTTTCTCGCGGAACTCCTACAATGAGCAGTTCTTC. Translated: CASSLVFSRNSYNEQFF.

The V gene is TRBV7-2, the J gene TRBJ2-1; 8 bases line up with TRBD2. Germline CDR1 is SGHTA and CDR2 is FQGNSA. V gave up 2 bases and J gave up 4 bases; unmatched junction bases: 4. CDR3 length: 15 residues. The CDR3 region has the DNA TGTGCCAGCAGCTTACGAGCGGGAGCGTACAATGAGCAGTTCTTC. Translated, it gives CASSLRAGAYNEQFF.

The J gene is TRBJ1-4, the V gene TRBV11-2; D is possibly TRBD1 (6 bases). This CDR3 has 17 residues. Looked up from germline, CDR1 is SGHAT and CDR2 is FQNNGV. The germline V and J ends were trimmed by 7 bases and 0 bases, with 18 bases remaining between them. CDR3 DNA: TGTGCCAGCAAGCCTCTGGGGGCGGGGGCAACTAATGAAAAACTGTTTTTT. It codes for CASKPLGAGATNEKLFF.

J is TRBJ1-1 and V is TRBV7-8; no firm D call. CDR3 length: 15 residues. Germline CDR1 is SGHVS and CDR2 is FQNEAQ. V was trimmed by 0 bases and J by 5 bases, leaving 13 bases between them. CDR3 coding DNA: TGTGCCAGCAGCTTAGCAGTCGGCAGGACTACTGAAGCTTTCTTT. Translating gives CASSLAVGRTTEAFF.

The gene calls are TRBV4-2 and TRBJ2-1; TRBD2 matches at 9 bases. Germline trimming cut 4 bases from V and 2 bases from J; bases unmatched to any gene: 6. Germline V gene data show CDR1 as LGHNA and CDR2 as YNFKEQ. This CDR3 region has 16 residues. CDR3 sequence: CASSPQPSGTYNEQFF. The CDR3 bases are TGTGCCAGCAGCCCCCAACCTAGCGGGACCTACAATGAGCAGTTCTTC.

This chain uses TRBV7-9 with TRBJ2-1, with 7 bases identical to TRBD1. Germline CDR1 and CDR2: SEHNR and FQNEAQ (reference sequence). The CDR3 is made up of 13 amino acids. The V segment lost 3 bases and the J segment 8 bases; nucleotides outside the gene matches: 4. The chain's CDR3 is CASSLSQGDEQFF. CDR3 DNA: TGTGCCAGCAGCTTGAGCCAGGGGGATGAGCAGTTCTTC.

This chain links TRBV21-1 with TRBJ2-7; the table's D call of TRBD2 was not tested on the DNA. TRBV21-1 is a pseudogene. This CDR3 spans 16 amino acids. Here the CDR3 DNA reads TGTGCCAGCAGCAAAAAAGCTAGCGGACCACCGGAGGAACAGTACTTC. Translating gives CASSKKASGPPEEQYF.

The CDR3 sequence is CASSLGGRAYGYTF. DNA for the CDR3: TGTGCCAGCAGCTTGGGGGGCAGGGCCTATGGCTACACCTTC. This chain uses TRBV5-6 with TRBJ1-2, with D possibly TRBD1 on 5 matching bases. The CDR3 is made up of 14 amino acids. Germline CDR1 and CDR2: SGHDT and YYEEEE. The V and J ends lost 0 bases and 4 bases respectively, with 10 bases between them. Combining the CDR3 with reference TRBV5-6 and TRBJ1-2 gives the whole variable domain DAGVTQSPTHLIKTRGQQVTLRCSPKSGHDTVSWYQQALGQGPQFIFQYYEEEERQRGNFPDRFSGHQFPNYSSELNVNALLLGDSALYLCASSLGGRAYGYTFGSGTRLTVV.

The CDR3 spells CATSRQGMTGANVLTF. The CDR3 nucleotides are TGTGCCACCAGCAGACAGGGGATGACTGGGGCCAACGTCCTGACTTTC. The chain combines TRBV15 with TRBJ2-6, with TRBD1 as a possible D gene (6 bases). This CDR3 has 16 residues. The V and J ends lost 2 bases and 2 bases respectively, with 10 bases between them. Germline V gene sequence: CDR1 LNHNV, CDR2 YYDKDF (reference sequence).

V is TRBV11-3 and J is TRBJ2-5, with a possible D match to TRBD2 (7 bases). This CDR3 is 14 amino acids long. CDR1 and CDR2 (germline): SGHNT, YENEEA. Trimming removed 3 bases from V and 7 bases from J, with 15 bases in between. The CDR3: CASSLGSRGGTQYF. The CDR3 DNA sequence: TGTGCCAGCAGCTTGGGCTCTAGGGGGGGGACCCAGTACTTC.

In this sample, this clone turned up once. The chain has TRBV10-3 and TRBJ2-5; 14 bases fit TRBD2. V dropped 2 bases and J dropped 4; count of bases not matched to a gene: 9. CDR3 length: 18 residues. Germline V gene lookup returns CDR1 ENHRY and CDR2 SYGVKD. As DNA, the CDR3 is TGTGCCATCAGTGAGAGGACTAGCGGGGGGATTGAGGGAGAGACCCAGTACTTC. This encodes CAISERTSGGIEGETQYF.

V and J are TRBV6-1 and TRBJ1-4, with D perhaps matching TRBD1 (6 bases). CDR1 MNHNS and CDR2 SASEGT come from the germline V gene. This CDR3 comprises 15 residues. With 6 bases removed from V and 4 bases from J, the gap between germline ends came to 15 bases. The CDR3 here is CASRYPGQINEKLFF. The CDR3, as DNA: TGTGCCAGCAGGTACCCCGGACAGATTAATGAAAAACTGTTTTTT.

The chain has TRBV28 and TRBJ2-3; the D is unclear. Germline V gene lookup returns CDR1 MDHEN and CDR2 SYDVKM. This CDR3 is built from 14 residues. V lost 3 bases to trimming and J lost 0 bases, with 7 bases between them. The CDR3 reads CASSFSPSTDTQYF. For the CDR3, the DNA is TGTGCCAGCAGTTTCAGTCCGAGCACAGATACGCAGTATTTT. Variable domain in full (rest from reference TRBV28 and TRBJ2-3): DVKVTQSSRYLVKRTGEKVFLECVQDMDHENMFWYRQDPGLGLRLIYFSYDVKMKEKGDIPEGYSVSREKKERFSLILESASTNQTSMYLCASSFSPSTDTQYFGPGTRLTVL.

The chain couples TRBV10-2 to TRBJ2-7; D is ambiguous. The CDR3 totals 15 residues. With 0 bases removed from V and 2 bases from J, the gap between germline ends came to 11 bases. Germline lookup yields CDR1 WSHSY and CDR2 SAAADI. The CDR3: CASSESLSSPYEQYF. In DNA form, the CDR3 reads TGCGCCAGCAGTGAGTCGTTGAGTAGTCCCTACGAGCAGTACTTC.

In this sample, this clone turned up once. This rearrangement joins TRBV27 to TRBJ2-5; TRBD2 agrees at 10 bases. The length of the CDR3 is 14 residues. With 5 bases clipped from V and 6 bases from J, the junction kept 6 bases outside the gene matches. Germline V gene sequence: CDR1 MNHEY, CDR2 SMNVEV (reference sequence). Here the CDR3 reads CASSRASGRKTQYF. The CDR3 bases are TGTGCCAGCAGTCGGGCTAGCGGGAGAAAGACCCAGTACTTC.

The chain is built from TRBV7-8 and TRBJ1-4; TRBD1 aligns across 7 bases. The V segment lost 0 bases and the J segment 5 bases; nucleotides outside the gene matches: 6. CDR1 is SGHVS, CDR2 FQNEAQ, per germline. The CDR3 contains 16 residues. The CDR3 spells CASSLAGTAINEKLFF. For the CDR3, the DNA is TGTGCCAGCAGCTTAGCGGGGACAGCTATAAATGAAAAACTGTTTTTT. Full variable domain (outside the CDR3, taken from reference TRBV7-8 and TRBJ1-4): GAGVSQSPRYKVAKRGQDVALRCDPISGHVSLFWYQQALGQGPEFLTYFQNEAQLDKSGLPSDRFFAERPEGSVSTLKIQRTQQEDSAVYLCASSLAGTAINEKLFFGSGTQLSVL.

The V call is TRBV21-1, the J call TRBJ1-1; the table's D call, TRBD1, has no DNA check behind it. TRBV21-1 is tagged as a pseudogene. This CDR3 has 15 amino acids. The DNA for the CDR3 is TGTGCCAGCAGCAAAGAGGGGACAGGGAGACCTGAAGCTTTCTTT. Protein product: CASSKEGTGRPEAFF.

This chain connects TRBV4-3 to TRBJ2-1, with TRBD2 matching 7 bases. The CDR3 is made up of 16 amino acids. Trimming cost V 6 bases and J 0 bases; bases outside gene matches: 8. Germline CDR1 reads LGHNA; CDR2 reads YSLEER. The CDR3 DNA is TGCGCCAGCAGTGAGGCGGGAGAGGACTCCTACAATGAGCAGTTCTTC. Protein: CASSEAGEDSYNEQFF.

The chain uses TRBV11-2 and TRBJ1-5; D gene unclear. In germline, CDR1 is SGHAT, CDR2 FQNNGV. V lost 5 bases and J 4 bases, leaving 9 bases between the germline ends. The CDR3 runs 13 residues. The CDR3 DNA sequence: TGTGCCAGCAGCCCTGAACAAAATCAGCCCCAGCATTTT. Translated, it gives CASSPEQNQPQHF.

Concerning this clone itself: The identical CDR3 is also encoded by other nucleotide sequences in the sample. V gene TRBV7-2 combines with J gene TRBJ2-5; D remains unclear. In germline, CDR1 is SGHTA, CDR2 FQGNSA. V was shortened by 5 bases and J by 5 bases, with 6 bases between the two germline ends. This CDR3 is 11 amino acids long. The chain's CDR3 is CASSPSETQYF. Written as DNA, the CDR3 is TGTGCCAGCAGCCCCTCCGAGACCCAGTACTTC.

The rearrangement links TRBV11-2 to TRBJ2-3; 8 nucleotides align to TRBD1. With V trimmed by 1 base and J by 6 bases, 15 bases remained unmatched. This CDR3 is built from 18 residues. CDR1 is SGHAT, CDR2 FQNNGV, per germline. The CDR3 is CASSLVMIGGRGLDTQYF. In DNA, the CDR3 is TGTGCCAGCAGCTTAGTAATGATTGGTGGCAGGGGGCTTGATACGCAGTATTTT.

The V gene is TRBV6-1, the J gene TRBJ2-3; tentative D call: TRBD2 (5 bases). The CDR3 totals 13 residues. V dropped 7 bases and J dropped 2 bases, with 10 bases sitting between them. Germline V lookup: CDR1 MNHNS, CDR2 SASEGT. The DNA of the CDR3 is TGTGCCAGCATTCCAGACTACACAGATACGCAGTATTTT. This gives the protein CASIPDYTDTQYF.

This clone was observed once. V is TRBV28 and J is TRBJ1-5; 7 positions agree with TRBD1. V gave up 5 bases and J gave up 9 bases; unmatched junction bases: 10. The germline V gene encodes CDR1 MDHEN and CDR2 SYDVKM. CDR3 length: 14 amino acids. The CDR3 bases are TGTGCCAGCAGTCTCCCGAACAGGGGAGGGCCCCAGCATTTT. Residues: CASSLPNRGGPQHF. Full variable domain (remainder filled in from reference TRBV28 and TRBJ1-5): DVKVTQSSRYLVKRTGEKVFLECVQDMDHENMFWYRQDPGLGLRLIYFSYDVKMKEKGDIPEGYSVSREKKERFSLILESASTNQTSMYLCASSLPNRGGPQHFGDGTRLSIL.